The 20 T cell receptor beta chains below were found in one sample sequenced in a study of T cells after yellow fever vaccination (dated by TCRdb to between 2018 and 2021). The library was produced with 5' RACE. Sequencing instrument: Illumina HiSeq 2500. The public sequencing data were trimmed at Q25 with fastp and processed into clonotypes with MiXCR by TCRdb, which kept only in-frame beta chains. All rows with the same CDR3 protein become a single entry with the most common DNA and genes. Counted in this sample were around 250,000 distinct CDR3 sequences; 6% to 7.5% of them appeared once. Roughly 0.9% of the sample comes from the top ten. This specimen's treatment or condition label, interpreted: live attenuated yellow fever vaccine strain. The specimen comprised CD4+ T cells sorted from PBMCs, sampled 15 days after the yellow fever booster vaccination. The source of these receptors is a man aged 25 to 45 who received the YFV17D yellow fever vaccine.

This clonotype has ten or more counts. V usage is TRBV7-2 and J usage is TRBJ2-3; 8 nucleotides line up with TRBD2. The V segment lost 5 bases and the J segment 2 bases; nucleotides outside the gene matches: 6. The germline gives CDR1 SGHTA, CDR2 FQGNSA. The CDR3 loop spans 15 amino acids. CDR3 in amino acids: CASSTATSATDTQYF. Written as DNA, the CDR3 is TGTGCCAGCAGCACCGCGACTAGCGCCACAGATACGCAGTATTTT.

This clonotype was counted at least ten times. CDR3 DNA sequence: TGTGCCAGCAGTTACTCACCGGACGCAGCCTACGAGCAGTACTTC. Translation gives CASSYSPDAAYEQYF. V gene TRBV6-5 combines with J gene TRBJ2-7; D gene ambiguous. Germline CDR1 is MNHEY and CDR2 is SVGAGI. The germline V and J ends were trimmed by 0 bases and 2 bases, with 11 bases remaining between them. This CDR3 contains 15 residues.

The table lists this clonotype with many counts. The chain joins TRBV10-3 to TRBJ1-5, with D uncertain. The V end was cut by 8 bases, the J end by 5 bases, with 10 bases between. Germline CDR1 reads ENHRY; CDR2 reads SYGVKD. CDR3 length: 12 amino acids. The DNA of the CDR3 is TGTGCCATCGGCGGAGAAGATCAGCCCCAGCATTTT. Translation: CAIGGEDQPQHF.

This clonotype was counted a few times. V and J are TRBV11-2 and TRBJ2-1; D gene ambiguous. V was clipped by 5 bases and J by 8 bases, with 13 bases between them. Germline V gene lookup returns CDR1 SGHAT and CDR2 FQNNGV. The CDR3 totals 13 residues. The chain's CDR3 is CASSQIKRDEQFF. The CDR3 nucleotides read TGTGCCAGCAGCCAAATTAAAAGGGATGAGCAGTTCTTC.

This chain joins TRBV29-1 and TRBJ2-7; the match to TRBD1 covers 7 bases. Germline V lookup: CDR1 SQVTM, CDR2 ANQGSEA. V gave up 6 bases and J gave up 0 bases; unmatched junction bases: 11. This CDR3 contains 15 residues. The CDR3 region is CSVDRPTGSSYEQYF. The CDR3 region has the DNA TGCAGCGTGGACAGGCCGACAGGCAGCTCCTACGAGCAGTACTTC.

For the CDR3, the DNA is TGTGCCAGCAGTTATAGTAGCTACGCTGGGGAGCAGTACTTC. This translates into CASSYSSYAGEQYF. This chain joins TRBV6-5 and TRBJ2-7; no reliable D call. V was clipped by 3 bases and J by 7 bases, with 16 bases between them. The CDR3 consists of 14 residues. Germline V lookup: CDR1 MNHEY, CDR2 SVGAGI.

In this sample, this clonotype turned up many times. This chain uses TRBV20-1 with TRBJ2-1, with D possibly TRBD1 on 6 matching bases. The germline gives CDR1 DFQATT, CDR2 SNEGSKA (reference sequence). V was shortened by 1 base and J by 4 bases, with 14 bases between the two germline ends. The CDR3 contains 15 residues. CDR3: CSARAGTIEYNEQFF. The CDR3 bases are TGCAGTGCTAGAGCCGGGACAATCGAATACAATGAGCAGTTCTTC.

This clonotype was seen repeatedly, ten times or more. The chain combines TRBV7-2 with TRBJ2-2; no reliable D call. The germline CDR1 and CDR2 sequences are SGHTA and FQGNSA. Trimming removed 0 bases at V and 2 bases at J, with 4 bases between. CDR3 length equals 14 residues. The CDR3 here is CASSLALNTGELFF. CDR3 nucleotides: TGTGCCAGCAGCTTAGCGCTTAACACCGGGGAGCTGTTTTTT.

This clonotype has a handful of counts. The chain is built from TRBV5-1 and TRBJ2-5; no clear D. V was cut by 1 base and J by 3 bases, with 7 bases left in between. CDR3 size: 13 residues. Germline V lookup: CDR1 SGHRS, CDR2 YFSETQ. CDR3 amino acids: CASSLRLEETQYF. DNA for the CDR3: TGCGCCAGCAGCTTGCGTCTAGAAGAGACCCAGTACTTC.

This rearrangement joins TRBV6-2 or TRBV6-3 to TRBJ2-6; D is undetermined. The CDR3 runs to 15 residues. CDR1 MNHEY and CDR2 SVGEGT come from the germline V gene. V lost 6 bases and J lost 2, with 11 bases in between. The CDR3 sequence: CASRPLGPGANVLTF. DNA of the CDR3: TGTGCCAGCAGACCCCTCGGACCTGGGGCCAACGTCCTGACTTTC.

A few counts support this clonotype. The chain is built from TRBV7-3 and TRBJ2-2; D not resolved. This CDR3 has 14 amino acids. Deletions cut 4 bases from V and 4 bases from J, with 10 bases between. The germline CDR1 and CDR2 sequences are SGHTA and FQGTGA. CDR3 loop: CASSSAIGTGELFF. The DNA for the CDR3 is TGTGCCAGCAGCTCCGCGATTGGCACCGGGGAGCTGTTTTTT.

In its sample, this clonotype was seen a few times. CDR3 loop: CASSQDLQGNTDTQYF. Written as DNA, the CDR3 is TGTGCCAGCAGCCAAGATCTACAGGGGAACACAGATACGCAGTATTTT. The V gene is TRBV14, the J gene TRBJ2-3; 7 bases agree with TRBD1. J was trimmed by 2 bases and V by 0 bases; bases with no gene match: 5. From germline, CDR1 is SGHDN and CDR2 FVKESK. This CDR3 comprises 16 residues.

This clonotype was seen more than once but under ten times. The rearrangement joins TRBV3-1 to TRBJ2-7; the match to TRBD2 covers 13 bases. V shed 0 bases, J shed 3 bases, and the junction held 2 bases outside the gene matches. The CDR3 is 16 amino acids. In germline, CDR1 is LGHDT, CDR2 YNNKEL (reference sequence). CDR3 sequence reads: CASSQETSGRIYEQYF. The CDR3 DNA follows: TGTGCCAGCAGCCAAGAGACTAGCGGGAGGATCTACGAGCAGTACTTC.

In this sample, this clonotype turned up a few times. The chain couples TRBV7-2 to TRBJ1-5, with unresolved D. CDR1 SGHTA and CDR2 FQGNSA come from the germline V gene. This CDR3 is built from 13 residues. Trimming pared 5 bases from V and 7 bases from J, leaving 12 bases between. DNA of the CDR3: TGTGCCAGCAGCCCTAGGGCTGAGCAGCCCCAGCATTTT. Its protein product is CASSPRAEQPQHF.

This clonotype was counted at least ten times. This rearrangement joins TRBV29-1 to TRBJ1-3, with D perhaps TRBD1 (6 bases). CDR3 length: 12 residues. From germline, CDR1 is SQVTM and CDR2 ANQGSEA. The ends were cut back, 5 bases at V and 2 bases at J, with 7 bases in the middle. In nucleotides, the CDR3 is TGCAGCGTTTGGACAGCTGGAAACACCATATATTTT. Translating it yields CSVWTAGNTIYF.

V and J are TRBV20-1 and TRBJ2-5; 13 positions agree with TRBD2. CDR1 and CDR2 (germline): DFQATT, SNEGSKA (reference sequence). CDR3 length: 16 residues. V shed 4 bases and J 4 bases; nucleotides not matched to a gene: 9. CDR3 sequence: CSAKGLAGVGGETQYF. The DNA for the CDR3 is TGCAGTGCTAAAGGACTAGCGGGAGTGGGAGGAGAGACCCAGTACTTC.

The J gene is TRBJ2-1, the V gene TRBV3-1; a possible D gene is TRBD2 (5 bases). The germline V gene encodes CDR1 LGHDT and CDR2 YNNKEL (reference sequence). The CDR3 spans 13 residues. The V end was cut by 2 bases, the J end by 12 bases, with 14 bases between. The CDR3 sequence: CASSQTGQRVQFF. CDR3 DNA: TGTGCCAGCAGCCAAACCGGGCAGAGGGTGCAGTTCTTC.

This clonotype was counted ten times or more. The CDR3 sequence is CASSDSGNEQFF. The CDR3 coding sequence is TGCGCCAGCAGCGACTCAGGGAATGAGCAGTTCTTC. This rearrangement joins TRBV5-1 to TRBJ2-1, with D possibly TRBD1 on 5 matching bases. Germline V gene sequence: CDR1 SGHRS, CDR2 YFSETQ. CDR3 length equals 12 residues. The V and J ends lost 4 bases and 7 bases respectively, with 9 bases between them.

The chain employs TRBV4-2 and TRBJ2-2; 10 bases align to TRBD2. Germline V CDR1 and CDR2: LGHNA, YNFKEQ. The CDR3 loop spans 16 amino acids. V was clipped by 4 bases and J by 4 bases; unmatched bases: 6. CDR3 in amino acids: CASSRRLAGATGELFF. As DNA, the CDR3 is TGTGCCAGCAGCCGTCGCCTAGCGGGAGCCACCGGGGAGCTGTTTTTT.

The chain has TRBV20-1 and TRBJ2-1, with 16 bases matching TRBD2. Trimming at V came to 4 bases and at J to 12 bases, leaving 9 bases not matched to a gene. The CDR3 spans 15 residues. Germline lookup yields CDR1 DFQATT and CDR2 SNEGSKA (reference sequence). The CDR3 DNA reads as TGCAGTGCTAAGGAGGGGACTAGCGGGAGGGCCGTGCAGTTCTTC. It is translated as CSAKEGTSGRAVQFF.